This T cell receptor (beta chain) was obtained from a study of T cell responses to AZD1222 COVID-19 vaccine. The protocol was immunoSEQ multiplex PCR, while the TCRdb copy is restricted to in-frame clones and leaves out a portion. The sample consists of under 150,000 clones, about 90% of them appearing once. Findings of the study overall: Mostly white British, mostly female donors; authors suggested clonal diversity may be underestimated. There were repertoire samples only from the period after the peak T cell response.

Germline CDR1 reads SGHRS; CDR2 reads YFSETQ. This CDR3 is 15 amino acids long. V lost 3 bases and J 5 bases, leaving 17 bases between the germline ends. On this clone: Antigen unknown.

The TCR comes from an adult who received the AZD1222 COVID-19 vaccine. The chain couples TRBV5-1 to TRBJ1-1; weak D call: TRBD1 (5 bases). This specimen consisted of peripheral blood, obtained 28 days after the second AZD1222 dose. The CDR3 reads CASSSFRDRTTEAFF. CDR3 nucleotides: TGCGCCAGCAGCTCCTTCAGGGATCGGACAACTGAAGCTTTCTTT.